Each of the 6 T cell receptor beta chains below was sequenced from the same sample in a study of OX40 agonist ivuxolimab in advanced cancers. Assay used: immunoSEQ multiplex PCR; TCRdb lists only in-frame clones, some missing. The data show more than 80,000 clones, with less than 95% seen just once and 0.48% held by the top ten. The specimen was CD4+ or CD8+ T cells sorted from blood, collected in a trial of the OX40 agonist ivuxolimab. All receptors derive from an adult with an advanced solid tumor such as melanoma, head and neck, liver or kidney cancer.

The chain couples TRBV11-2 to TRBJ2-6, with 7 bases aligning to TRBD1. The CDR3 loop spans 15 amino acids. Germline V lookup: CDR1 SGHAT, CDR2 FQNNGV. Trimming at V came to 6 bases and at J to 4 bases, leaving 6 bases not matched to a gene. In DNA, the CDR3 is TGTGCCAGCAGTTCTGACAGGGCCGGGGCCAACGTCCTGACTTTC. Translated, it gives CASSSDRAGANVLTF.

The rearrangement links TRBV4-3 to TRBJ1-2; possibly TRBD1 for D (5 bases). Trimming removed 1 base from V and 8 bases from J, with 14 bases in between. This CDR3 region has 14 residues. The V gene's germline CDR1 is LGHNA and CDR2 YSLEER. The CDR3 DNA sequence: TGCGCCAGCAGCCAAGCTGACGCGACAGCGGGCTACACCTTC. Translating it yields CASSQADATAGYTF.

The chain couples TRBV19 to TRBJ1-2, with D possibly TRBD1 on 6 matching bases. V gave up 7 bases and J gave up 3 bases, with 18 bases separating them. The CDR3 covers 15 residues. CDR1 is LNHDA and CDR2 is SQIVND in the germline V gene (reference sequence). The CDR3 DNA follows: TGTGCCAGTACCCCGCCGGGGGGCGCGGACTATGGCTACACCTTC. It translates to CASTPPGGADYGYTF.

CDR3 amino acids: CASSPMQLGGTQYF. The CDR3 DNA reads as TGTGCCAGCAGCCCCATGCAGTTGGGTGGGACGCAGTATTTT. This sequence joins TRBV7-7 and TRBJ2-3; no clear D. The V end lost 5 bases, the J end lost 9 bases, and 18 bases lay between the germline ends. The CDR3 consists of 14 residues. Per germline, CDR1 SSHAT and CDR2 FNYEAQ (reference sequence).

V usage is TRBV4-3 and J usage is TRBJ2-5; TRBD1 aligns across 11 bases. CDR1 is LGHNA, CDR2 YSLEER, per germline. The CDR3 covers 17 residues. Trimming cost V 4 bases and J 5 bases; bases outside gene matches: 12. This chain's CDR3 is CASSLTLDRGLSETQYF. For the CDR3, the DNA is TGCGCCAGCAGCCTAACCTTGGACAGGGGGCTAAGTGAGACCCAGTACTTC.

The chain carries TRBV30 and TRBJ1-6; D perhaps matches TRBD1 (5 bases). Trimming cost V 5 bases and J 9 bases, with 20 bases left between them. CDR1 and CDR2 from the germline V gene are GTSNPN and SVGIG (reference sequence). This CDR3 contains 15 residues. The CDR3 spells CAWGDLIGESSPLHF. CDR3 sequence (DNA): TGTGCCTGGGGCGACCTCATAGGGGAAAGTTCACCCCTCCACTTT. The variable domain in full, completed from reference TRBV30 and TRBJ1-6, reads SQTIHQWPATLVQPVGSPLSLECTVEGTSNPNLYWYRQAAGRGLQLLFYSVGIGQISSEVPQNLSASRPQDRQFILSSKKLLLSDSGFYLCAWGDLIGESSPLHFGNGTRLTVT.